Listed here is a single T cell receptor (beta chain). V dropped 3 bases and J dropped 2 bases, with 17 bases sitting between them. The CDR3 extends over 17 amino acids. Germline values: CDR1 ENHRY, CDR2 SYGVKD. In each sample, roughly 0.95-10 million cryopreserved PBMC were present before DNA extraction. The immunoSEQ assay was v3.0, run at survey level. TCRdb keeps only in-frame clones here, not all; method: immunoSEQ multiplex PCR. The data hold 10,000 to 15,000 clones, with over 65% observed a single time. These data are taken from a study of long-term antiretroviral therapy in people with HIV. The sample in question was unsorted PBMCs, obtained 1.3 years after starting antiretroviral therapy. The clonotype comes from a woman in her late teens or twenties with HIV. The gene calls are TRBV10-3 and TRBJ1-3; maybe TRBD1 (5 bases). Here the CDR3 reads CAISEKRQLQTGNTIYF. The CDR3 DNA reads as TGTGCCATCAGTGAAAAGAGACAGCTTCAAACTGGAAACACCATATATTTT.